One sample yielded the 3 T cell receptor beta chains listed below, sequenced in a study of radiation and T cells in renal cell carcinoma. The treatment here: treatment-naive control, cytoreductive nephrectomy. Repertoires were generated with immunoSEQ multiplex PCR, while TCRdb's copy carries only in-frame clones and drops some. The table lists around 26,000 clones, about 62% of them singletons. This specimen was tumor tissue, taken from a patient whose treatment was nephrectomy without radiotherapy. These receptors were collected from a man aged 40-50 years with renal cell carcinoma.

The chain recombines TRBV5-1 with TRBJ2-2; 10 nucleotides match TRBD1. The CDR3 runs to 16 residues. CDR1 SGHRS and CDR2 YFSETQ come from the germline V gene. V was clipped by 4 bases and J by 5 bases; unmatched bases: 8. CDR3 amino acids: CASSPNPGQGTGELFF. The CDR3 DNA sequence: TGCGCCAGCAGCCCTAACCCGGGACAGGGGACCGGGGAGCTGTTTTTT. The entire variable domain, with the rest obtained from reference TRBV5-1 and TRBJ2-2, is as follows: KAGVTQTPRYLIKTRGQQVTLSCSPISGHRSVSWYQQTPGQGLQFLFEYFSETQRNKGNFPGRFSGRQFSNSRSEMNVSTLELGDSALYLCASSPNPGQGTGELFFGEGSRLTVL.

V usage is TRBV19 and J usage is TRBJ1-5; 7 bases line up with TRBD1. This CDR3 is built from 16 residues. Per the germline V gene, CDR1 is LNHDA and CDR2 is SQIVND (reference sequence). J lost 3 bases, V lost 6 bases, and 11 bases had no gene match. The CDR3 DNA reads as TGTGCCAGTAGCGCCGGGCAGGGGGGATCCAATCAGCCCCAGCATTTT. This translates into CASSAGQGGSNQPQHF.

The V gene is TRBV6-1, the J gene TRBJ2-7, with 7 nucleotides matching TRBD1. V trimming: 2 bases; J trimming: 3 bases; junction bases outside the gene matches: 1. The CDR3 contains 13 residues. Germline V lookup: CDR1 MNHNS, CDR2 SASEGT. The CDR3: CASSEQGDYEQYV. The CDR3 region has the DNA TGTGCCAGCAGTGAACAGGGGGACTACGAGCAGTACGTC.